This is a list of T cell receptor beta chains from one sample in a study of CD8+ T cells in alopecia areata. Sequencing was performed with immunoSEQ multiplex PCR; in TCRdb, only in-frame clones are kept and a portion is missing. Of roughly 140,000 clones detected, approximately 50% appear once; the ten largest clones hold roughly 0.99%. The input for sequencing was CD4+ T cells sorted from blood, taken at week 0. These receptors were taken from a human donor with alopecia areata. Both conserved end residues are part of each CDR3.

>TRBV19|TRBJ2-2
CATNRRGRGYTGELFF
>TRBV4-2|TRBJ2-3
CAGSPVAGGGTDTQYF
>TRBV29-1|TRBJ1-1
CSVDLGTEAFF
>TRBV6-5|TRBJ1-2
CASSYSLWGDGYTF
>TRBV11-2|TRBJ2-4
CASSLGQGLAKNIQYF
>TRBV29-1|TRBJ1-1
CSVVVNTEAFF
>TRBV7-3|TRBJ2-1
CASSFGTSGDNEQFF
>TRBV4-3|TRBJ2-3
CASSSRGGDTQYF
>TRBV29-1|TRBJ2-5
CSVGVPSGMRETQYF
>TRBV11-2|TRBJ2-1
CASSLLPSTSYNEQFF
>TRBV5-1|TRBJ2-1
CASSIAWGQGDNEQFF
>TRBV29-1|TRBJ1-1
CSSITPGPRTNTEAFF
>TRBV5-4|TRBJ2-2
CASSRGPTGELFF
>TRBV7-7|TRBJ2-5
CASSLATSGGETQYF
>TRBV30|TRBJ2-1
CAWILYNEQFF
>TRBV14|TRBJ1-3
CASSPSPTNTIYF
>TRBV5-4|TRBJ2-7
CASSWRVGSYEQYF
>TRBV11-2|TRBJ2-7
CASSLGQSYEQYF
>TRBV30|TRBJ1-1
CAWKGVGLNTEAFF
>TRBV19|TRBJ2-4
CASKGNILAKNIQYF